The clone carrying this T cell receptor (beta chain) was observed many times. This record belongs to a study of Graves' ophthalmopathy and Graves' hyperthyroidism. CDR1 and CDR2 from the germline V gene are GTSNPN and SVGIG (reference sequence). The ends were cut back, 6 bases at V and 0 bases at J, with 6 bases in the middle. This CDR3 is built from 12 residues. RNA served as the template for amplifying TCR beta CDR3 regions. In the first round, RT-PCR was carried out with HTBI primers, and a multiplex PCR formed the second round. TCRdb independently ran MiXCR on the multiplex PCR reads; one entry per CDR3 protein. The sample includes about 170,000 distinct CDR3 sequences, roughly 37% of them seen just once.

The chain couples TRBV30 to TRBJ1-5, with D unclear. The origin of this receptor is a woman in her forties with Graves' ophthalmopathy. Material for sequencing was peripheral blood. The CDR3 sequence is CACRDSNQPQHF. DNA for the CDR3: TGTGCCTGTAGGGATAGCAATCAGCCCCAGCATTTT.